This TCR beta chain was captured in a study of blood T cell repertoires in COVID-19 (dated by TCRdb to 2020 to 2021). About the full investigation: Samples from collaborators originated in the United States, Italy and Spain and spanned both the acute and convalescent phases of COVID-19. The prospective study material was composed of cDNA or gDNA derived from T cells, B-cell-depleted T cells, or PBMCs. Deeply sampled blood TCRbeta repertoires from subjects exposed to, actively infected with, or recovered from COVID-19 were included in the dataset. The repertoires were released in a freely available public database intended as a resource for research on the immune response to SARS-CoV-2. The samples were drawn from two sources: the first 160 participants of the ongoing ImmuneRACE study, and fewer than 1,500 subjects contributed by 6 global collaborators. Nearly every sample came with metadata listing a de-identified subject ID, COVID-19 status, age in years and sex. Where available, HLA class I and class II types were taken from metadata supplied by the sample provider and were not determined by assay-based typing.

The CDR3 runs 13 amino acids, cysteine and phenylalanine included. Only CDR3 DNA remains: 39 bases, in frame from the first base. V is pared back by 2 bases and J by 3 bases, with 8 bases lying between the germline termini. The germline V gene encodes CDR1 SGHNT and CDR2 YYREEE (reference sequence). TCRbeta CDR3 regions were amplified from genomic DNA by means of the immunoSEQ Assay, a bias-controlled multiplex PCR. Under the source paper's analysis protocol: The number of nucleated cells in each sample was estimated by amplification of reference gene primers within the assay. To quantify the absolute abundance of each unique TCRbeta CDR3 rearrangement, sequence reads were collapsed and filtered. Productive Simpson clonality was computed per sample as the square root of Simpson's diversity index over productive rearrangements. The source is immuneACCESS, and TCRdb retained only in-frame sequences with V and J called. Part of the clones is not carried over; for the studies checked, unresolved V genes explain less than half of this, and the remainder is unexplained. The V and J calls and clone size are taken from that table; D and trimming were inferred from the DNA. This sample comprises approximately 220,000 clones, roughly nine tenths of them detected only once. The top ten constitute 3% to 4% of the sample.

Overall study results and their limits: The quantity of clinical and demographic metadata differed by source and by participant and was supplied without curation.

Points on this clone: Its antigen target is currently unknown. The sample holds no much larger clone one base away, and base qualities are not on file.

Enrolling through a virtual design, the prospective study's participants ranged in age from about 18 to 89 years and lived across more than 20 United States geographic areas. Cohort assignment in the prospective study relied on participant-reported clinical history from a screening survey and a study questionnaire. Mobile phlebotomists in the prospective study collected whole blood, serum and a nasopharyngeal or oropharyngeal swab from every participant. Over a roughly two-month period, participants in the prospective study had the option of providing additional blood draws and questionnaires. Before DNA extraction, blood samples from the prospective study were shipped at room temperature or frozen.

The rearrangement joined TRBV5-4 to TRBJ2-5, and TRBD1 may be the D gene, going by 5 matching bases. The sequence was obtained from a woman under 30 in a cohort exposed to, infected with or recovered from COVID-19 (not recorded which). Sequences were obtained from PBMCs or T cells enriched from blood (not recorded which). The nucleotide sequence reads TGTGCCAGCAGCTTTACAGGAGAAGAGACCCAGTACTTC. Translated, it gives CASSFTGEETQYF.